This TCR beta chain came from a study of T cell changes during pregnancy in multiple sclerosis. Trimming took 4 bases from V and 5 from J; bases not matched to a gene: 6. The CDR3 length is 15 residues. From germline, CDR1 is SGHDN and CDR2 FVKESK. The assay was immunoSEQ multiplex PCR, and TCRdb's table has in-frame clones only and misses some. The profile covers approximately 130,000 clones, with around 97% appearing a single time and less than 0.55% taken by the ten largest. Sequencing was performed on peripheral blood, taken after pregnancy. V usage is TRBV14 and J usage is TRBJ1-4; 8 positions match TRBD1. The sequence was collected from a female donor with multiple sclerosis, enrolled in a pregnancy study. This CDR3 is CASSRRTGYNEKLFF. The CDR3 region has the DNA TGTGCCAGCAGCCGCCGGACAGGGTACAATGAAAAACTGTTTTTT.